This note documents a single T cell receptor beta chain sequence. Profiling relied on immunoSEQ multiplex PCR, and the TCRdb table lists in-frame clones only, not all of them. This table holds some 35,000 clones, roughly 72% found once. This specimen belongs to a study of OX40 agonist ivuxolimab in advanced cancers. The CDR3 totals 14 residues. The V segment lost 6 bases and the J segment 4 bases; nucleotides outside the gene matches: 5. The germline CDR1 and CDR2 sequences are KGHSH and LQKENI. V usage is TRBV18 and J usage is TRBJ2-2; 7 positions match TRBD1. This sequence was found in an adult with an advanced solid tumor such as melanoma, head and neck, liver or kidney cancer. This material consisted of CD4+ or CD8+ T cells sorted from blood, taken in a trial of the OX40 agonist ivuxolimab. The CDR3 reads CASSSGQTTGELFF. In nucleotides, the CDR3 is TGTGCCAGCTCCTCGGGACAGACCACCGGGGAGCTGTTTTTT.